Below are 4 T cell receptor beta chains sequenced from a single sample in a study of T cells in women clearing cervical HPV infection. Only in-frame clones appear in the TCRdb table, and some are missing; sequencing was by immunoSEQ multiplex PCR. The sample data list approximately 15,000 clones. Specimen: blood buffy coat. All receptors come from a woman between 18 and 69 years old with a cervical HPV16 infection that either progressed to CIN3+ or cleared (not recorded which).

On this clone: The read is 3 residues too short to cover the CDR3 end, so that end is filled in from the germline J gene. J is TRBJ2-1 and V is TRBV6-4; 11 bases are shared with TRBD2. Germline V gene lookup returns CDR1 MRHNA and CDR2 SNTAGT. Trimming took 5 bases from V and 3 from J; bases not matched to a gene: 3. The CDR3 has 15 amino acids. CDR3 DNA (partial): TGTGCCAGCAGTCTCCTAGCGGGGGGCTACAATGAG. Amino acid sequence: CASSLLAGGYNE. The full-length CDR3 reads as CASSLLAGGYNEQFF.

A word on this clone: With the read ending 3 residues before the CDR3 end, the germline J gene is used to fill in that end. The gene calls are TRBV19 and TRBJ2-1, with TRBD2 matching 8 bases. The CDR3 consists of 16 residues. Germline CDR1 LNHDA, CDR2 SQIVND (reference sequence). With V trimmed by 5 bases and J by 4 bases, 10 bases remained unmatched. The DNA read from the CDR3 is TGTGCCAGTAGTCTCCTGGCGGGAGGAGTGTACAATGAG. It yields the protein CASSLLAGGVYNE. The CDR3 in full is CASSLLAGGVYNEQFF.

With respect to this clone: The read halts 3 residues ahead of the CDR3 end, with the missing end drawn from the germline J gene. The V gene is TRBV7-2, the J gene TRBJ1-2; no reliable D call. There are 12 residues in the CDR3. CDR1 SGHTA and CDR2 FQGNSA come from the germline V gene. The CDR3 DNA, read in part, is TGTGCCAGCAGCCCATCCTCCTACGAC. Translated, it gives CASSPSSYD. The whole CDR3 sequence is CASSPSSYDYTF. Complete variable domain (other parts from reference TRBV7-2 and TRBJ1-2): GAGVSQSPSNKVTEKGKDVELRCDPISGHTALYWYRQSLGQGLEFLIYFQGNSAPDKSGLPSDRFSAERTGGSVSTLTIQRTQQEDSAVYLCASSPSSYDYTFGSGTRLTVV.

As regards this clone: The read terminates 3 residues before the CDR3 end, so the remaining end is supplied by the germline J gene. V gene TRBV24-1 combines with J gene TRBJ2-1; the match to TRBD1 covers 8 bases. This CDR3 region has 17 residues. V lost 4 bases and J lost 3; bases outside the gene matches: 10. Germline CDR1 is KGHDR and CDR2 is SFDVKD. This CDR3 is CATSDPSTGANYNEQFF. CDR3 bases read: TGTGCCACCAGTGACCCATCGACAGGGGCAAACTACAATGAG.